The 15 T cell receptor beta chains in this list originate from one sample, sequenced in a study of blood T cell repertoires in COVID-19. Repertoires were generated with immunoSEQ multiplex PCR, while TCRdb's copy carries only in-frame clones and drops some. The table lists approximately 97,000 clones, around 90% of them singletons. Sequencing was performed on peripheral blood. The source is a woman aged 45-60 years with COVID-19, enrolled during active disease.

The J gene is TRBJ1-1, the V gene TRBV29-1; 8 bases match TRBD1. V lost 0 bases and J lost 10; bases outside the gene matches: 10. Germline V gene lookup returns CDR1 SQVTM and CDR2 ANQGSEA. CDR3 length: 14 residues. The chain's CDR3 is CSVEDVSRTGRAFF. The DNA of the CDR3 is TGCAGCGTTGAAGATGTTAGTAGGACAGGGCGAGCTTTCTTT.

The V and J genes are TRBV3-1 (or the pseudogene TRBV3-2) and TRBJ2-3; no clear D. CDR3 length equals 12 residues. V was shortened by 1 base and J by 3 bases, with 2 bases between the two germline ends. Germline V gene sequence: CDR1 LGHDT, CDR2 YNNKEL (reference sequence). CDR3 bases: TGTGCCAGCAGCCAAGCAACAGATACGCAGTATTTT. Protein sequence: CASSQATDTQYF.

The chain uses TRBV29-1 and TRBJ2-3; possibly TRBD2 for D (5 bases). Deletions cut 2 bases from V and 4 bases from J, with 10 bases between. The germline CDR1 and CDR2 sequences are SQVTM and ANQGSEA. The length of the CDR3 is 13 residues. CDR3 nucleotide sequence: TGCAGCGTTGAAACTACACTAGCAGATACGCAGTATTTT. Residues: CSVETTLADTQYF.

The J gene is TRBJ2-7, the V gene TRBV6-5; TRBD1 matches 10 bases. The CDR3 spans 15 residues. Germline assignment: CDR1 MNHEY and CDR2 SVGAGI. The ends lost 6 bases at V and 5 bases at J; junction bases unmatched: 10. The CDR3, as DNA: TGTGCCAGCAGGCCAACCGGGACAGGGGTCCACGAGCAGTACTTC. It is translated as CASRPTGTGVHEQYF.

This chain connects TRBV7-3 to TRBJ1-2; D possibly corresponds to TRBD1 (5 bases). The CDR3 extends over 15 amino acids. Trimming took off 5 bases at V and 0 bases at J, with 13 bases between the two ends. The germline CDR1 and CDR2 sequences are SGHTA and FQGTGA. The CDR3 reads CASSPNAGPNYGYTF. The CDR3 DNA reads TGTGCCAGCAGCCCAAACGCGGGGCCTAACTATGGCTACACCTTC.

This clone has only a few counts. The chain couples TRBV10-3 to TRBJ2-7; weak D call: TRBD1 (6 bases). V gave up 5 bases and J gave up 3 bases, with 11 bases separating them. Germline CDR1 reads ENHRY; CDR2 reads SYGVKD. The CDR3 extends over 13 amino acids. Here the CDR3 reads CAISNRDNYEQYF. Here the CDR3 DNA reads TGTGCCATCAGTAACAGGGACAACTACGAGCAGTACTTC.

This rearrangement joins TRBV10-2 to TRBJ2-1, with D perhaps matching TRBD2 (5 bases). The CDR3 runs 15 residues. Between the trimmed V and J ends, which lost 6 bases and 2 bases, there was a span of 14 bases. The germline CDR1 and CDR2 sequences are WSHSY and SAAADI. For the CDR3, the DNA is TGCGCCAGCAGGCTGGTCGGGGTAACCTACAATGAGCAGTTCTTC. This encodes CASRLVGVTYNEQFF.

The chain is built from TRBV10-1 and TRBJ2-7, with D maybe TRBD1 (5 bases). Germline V gene sequence: CDR1 WNHNN, CDR2 SYGVQD (reference sequence). The V end lost 3 bases, the J end lost 3 bases, and 12 bases lay between the germline ends. This CDR3 is built from 14 residues. The CDR3 here is CASSDRALSYEQYF. In DNA, the CDR3 is TGCGCCAGCAGTGACAGGGCGCTCAGCTACGAGCAGTACTTC.

The V gene is TRBV5-4, the J gene TRBJ2-7; 8 bases match TRBD2. The CDR3 sequence is 14 residues long. Germline assignment: CDR1 SGHNT and CDR2 YYREEE (reference sequence). J was trimmed by 3 bases and V by 3 bases; bases with no gene match: 5. As DNA, the CDR3 is TGTGCCAGCAGCTCAATAGCGGGGAGCTACGAGCAGTACTTC. It encodes CASSSIAGSYEQYF.

In its sample, this clone was seen once. The genes are TRBV7-3 and TRBJ2-5, with TRBD1 matching over 9 bases. The germline gives CDR1 SGHTA, CDR2 FQGTGA. The CDR3 is made up of 15 amino acids. V lost 5 bases to trimming and J lost 5 bases; unmatched junction nucleotides: 9. As DNA, the CDR3 is TGTGCCAGCAGCCCTTACAGGGGGCTCGGGGAGACCCAGTACTTC. Translated, it gives CASSPYRGLGETQYF.

The rearrangement joins TRBV28 to TRBJ1-3, with 7 bases aligning to TRBD1. CDR1 and CDR2 from the germline V gene are MDHEN and SYDVKM. This CDR3 contains 14 residues. Losses at the gene ends were 6 bases for V and 2 bases for J; bases not matched to a gene: 4. Here the CDR3 reads CASRYQGAGNTIYF. The CDR3 DNA sequence: TGTGCCAGCAGATATCAGGGGGCTGGAAACACCATATATTTT.

V and J are TRBV7-3 and TRBJ2-3, with 7 nucleotides matching TRBD1. The germline V gene has CDR1 SGHTA and CDR2 FQGTGA. The ends lost 1 base at V and 0 bases at J; junction bases unmatched: 7. The CDR3 has 17 residues. The CDR3 reads CASSLKGGGPSTDTQYF. In nucleotides, the CDR3 is TGTGCCAGCAGCTTAAAAGGGGGCGGTCCCAGCACAGATACGCAGTATTTT. The full variable domain, with the rest looked up from reference TRBV7-3 and TRBJ2-3, is GAGVSQTPSNKVTEKGKYVELRCDPISGHTALYWYRQSLGQGPEFLIYFQGTGAADDSGLPNDRFFAVRPEGSVSTLKIQRTERGDSAVYLCASSLKGGGPSTDTQYFGPGTRLTVL.

This clone was recorded once. This sequence joins TRBV11-2 and TRBJ2-3, with 9 bases fitting TRBD2. The V and J ends lost 5 bases and 2 bases, in that order; junction bases with no gene match: 8. The CDR3 runs 16 residues. CDR1 and CDR2 (germline): SGHAT, FQNNGV. CDR3 residues: CASSPGVAGDTDTQYF. DNA for the CDR3: TGTGCCAGCAGCCCAGGGGTAGCGGGGGACACAGATACGCAGTATTTT.

The V gene is TRBV18, the J gene TRBJ2-5, with D perhaps matching TRBD1 (6 bases). CDR1 is KGHSH and CDR2 is LQKENI in the germline V gene. Trimming took off 3 bases at V and 0 bases at J, with 8 bases between the two ends. CDR3 length equals 14 residues. This CDR3 is CASSPGQHQETQYF. The CDR3 DNA reads TGTGCCAGCTCACCGGGACAACACCAAGAGACCCAGTACTTC.

The chain couples TRBV20-1 to TRBJ2-5; D gene unclear. Germline CDR1 is DFQATT and CDR2 is SNEGSKA (reference sequence). This CDR3 is 11 amino acids long. Trimming stripped 4 bases from V and 5 bases from J, with 8 bases between. The CDR3 DNA reads TGCAGTGCTACCGACGGGGAGACCCAGTACTTC. It codes for CSATDGETQYF.